This entry lists 7 T cell receptor beta chains sequenced from one sample in a study of T-cell memory formation after mild COVID-19. TCRdb recomputed calls from the 5' RACE reads with MiXCR, one row per CDR3 protein. Of 380,000 or so distinct CDR3 sequences detected, approximately 15% appear once; the ten largest clones hold 22%. Source material: PBMCs or a T cell subset sorted from them (not recorded which). The receptors derive from a man younger than 35 who had mild COVID-19 (a few samples of this study predate the infection). Cell type and time point are not known.

The chain links TRBV2 to TRBJ2-3; D ambiguous. The germline V gene has CDR1 SNHLY and CDR2 FYNNEI. V was shortened by 8 bases and J by 0 bases, with 9 bases between the two germline ends. The CDR3 sequence is 13 residues long. The DNA of the CDR3 is TGTGCCAGCGTAAGAGATAGCACAGATACGCAGTATTTT. Amino acids: CASVRDSTDTQYF.

This clonotype was seen ten or more times. The chain carries TRBV4-2 and TRBJ2-2, with 8 bases aligning to TRBD2. The CDR3 covers 15 residues. The V gene end was trimmed by 4 bases and the J gene end by 3 bases; junction bases not matched to a gene: 4. Germline CDR1 and CDR2: LGHNA and YNFKEQ. This chain's CDR3 is CASSLNGGDTGELFF. The CDR3 nucleotides read TGTGCCAGCAGCCTTAACGGGGGGGACACCGGGGAGCTGTTTTTT.

This clonotype was found many times. The rearrangement uses TRBV2 and TRBJ2-7, with TRBD2 matching 10 bases. CDR1 SNHLY and CDR2 FYNNEI come from the germline V gene. Losses at the gene ends were 6 bases for V and 3 bases for J; bases not matched to a gene: 5. This CDR3 has 14 residues. CDR3 amino acids: CASRASSGGYEQYF. The CDR3, as DNA: TGTGCCAGCAGGGCTTCTAGCGGGGGCTACGAGCAGTACTTC. The full variable domain, rest sourced from reference TRBV2 and TRBJ2-7, is EPEVTQTPSHQVTQMGQEVILRCVPISNHLYFYWYRQILGQKVEFLVSFYNNEISEKSEIFDDQFSVERPDGSNFTLKIRSTKLEDSAMYFCASRASSGGYEQYFGPGTRLTVT.

A few counts support this clonotype. The chain uses TRBV4-3 and TRBJ2-7; no firm D call. The CDR3 spans 14 residues. CDR1 is LGHNA, CDR2 YSLEER, per germline. The germline V and J ends were trimmed by 5 bases and 0 bases, with 11 bases remaining between them. DNA of the CDR3: TGCGCCAGCAGCAAAGGCAGTCCCTCCTACGAGCAGTACTTC. Its protein is CASSKGSPSYEQYF.

This clonotype was observed many times. The CDR3 reads CATSYRGPGTQYF. The CDR3 DNA sequence: TGTGCCACCAGTTACCGGGGGCCGGGGACCCAGTACTTC. This rearrangement joins TRBV15 to TRBJ2-5; D could derive from TRBD1 or TRBD2 (6 bases each). The CDR3 runs 13 residues. Germline V lookup: CDR1 LNHNV, CDR2 YYDKDF (reference sequence). Trimming pared 6 bases from V and 7 bases from J, leaving 15 bases between.

This clonotype appeared a few times. This chain connects TRBV15 to TRBJ1-6; possible D gene TRBD1, 6 bases. CDR1 LNHNV and CDR2 YYDKDF come from the germline V gene (reference sequence). The CDR3 totals 16 residues. Trimming shortened V by 6 bases and J by 9 bases, and 21 bases separated the two germline ends. CDR3 amino acids: CATSILPGHTPSPLHF. CDR3 nucleotide sequence: TGTGCCACCAGTATCCTCCCGGGACACACGCCTTCACCCCTCCACTTT.

The chain carries TRBV7-9 and TRBJ2-1; 12 positions agree with TRBD1. The junction had 8 bases not matched to a gene; V was cut back by 6 bases and J by 5 bases. This CDR3 is built from 16 residues. Looked up from germline, CDR1 is SEHNR and CDR2 is FQNEAQ (reference sequence). The CDR3 bases are TGTGCCAGCAGGGGGACAGGGGGCGAACTCCACAATGAGCAGTTCTTC. Translated: CASRGTGGELHNEQFF.